These 27 T cell receptor beta chains share one sample of origin, sequenced in a study of T cell clones after liver transplantation. The method was immunoSEQ multiplex PCR; TCRdb's version includes in-frame clones alone and lacks a portion of them. This table has some 11,000 clones, roughly 74% appearing once. The sample was CD8+ T cells from blood, taken at the 22-month timepoint. Receptors originate from a human patient who received a liver transplant. Part of the T cell pool may stem from the graft donor.

V usage is TRBV11-1 and J usage is TRBJ2-7, with no clear D. V dropped 3 bases and J dropped 2 bases, with 2 bases sitting between them. The CDR3 has 11 amino acids. CDR1 SGHAT and CDR2 FQDESV come from the germline V gene (reference sequence). The CDR3 reads CASSLAYEQYF. In DNA form, the CDR3 reads TGTGCCAGCAGCTTGGCCTACGAGCAGTACTTC.

Worth noting for this clone: One end of the junction does not line up with germline, which may come from a read error. This chain links TRBV5-1 with TRBJ2-5; D remains unclear. The CDR3 runs to 12 residues. Germline CDR1 reads SGHRS; CDR2 reads YFSETQ. CDR3 nucleotide sequence: TGCGCCAGCAGCTTGAAACAAGGGACCCAGTACTTC. As protein: CASSLKQGTQYF.

The rearrangement uses TRBV6-5 and TRBJ1-2; 7 positions agree with TRBD1. V lost 8 bases and J lost 1; bases outside the gene matches: 10. Germline V CDR1 and CDR2: MNHEY, SVGAGI. This CDR3 comprises 15 residues. The CDR3 reads CASSRQGGHNYGYTF. CDR3 in DNA: TGTGCCAGCTCAAGGCAGGGGGGGCATAACTATGGCTACACCTTC.

The table lists this clone with a few counts. V and J are TRBV4-1 and TRBJ2-3, with 13 bases matching TRBD2. J lost 1 base, V lost 3 bases, and 7 bases had no gene match. Germline CDR1 reads MGHRA; CDR2 reads YSYEKL. This CDR3 comprises 18 residues. The CDR3 DNA is TGCGCCAGCAGCCATGCCGGGACTAGCGGGATTCGCACAGATACGCAGTATTTT. Translated: CASSHAGTSGIRTDTQYF.

This sequence joins TRBV2 and TRBJ1-3; D is unresolved. The CDR3 consists of 16 residues. The germline CDR1 and CDR2 sequences are SNHLY and FYNNEI. Trimming stripped 5 bases from V and 0 bases from J, with 14 bases between. The CDR3 nucleotides are TGTGCCAGCAGTTTTTACGGAGGCCTCTCTGGAAACACCATATATTTT. Residues: CASSFYGGLSGNTIYF.

This rearrangement joins TRBV5-5 to TRBJ2-7; D gene ambiguous. Germline CDR1 and CDR2: SGHKS and YYEKEE (reference sequence). The CDR3 length is 12 residues. V dropped 4 bases and J dropped 0 bases, with 5 bases sitting between them. The DNA of the CDR3 is TGTGCCAGCAGCCCCAACTCCTACGAGCAGTACTTC. It translates to CASSPNSYEQYF.

The CDR3 sequence: CASSTSGGGATNEKLFF. DNA of the CDR3: TGTGCCAGCAGCACTTCGGGAGGGGGTGCAACTAATGAAAAACTGTTTTTT. The chain joins TRBV7-9 to TRBJ1-4; possible D gene TRBD1, 6 bases. From germline, CDR1 is SEHNR and CDR2 FQNEAQ (reference sequence). The CDR3 contains 17 residues. The V and J ends lost 5 bases and 0 bases respectively, with 16 bases between them.

The gene calls are TRBV7-6 and TRBJ2-1; 7 bases agree with TRBD2. This CDR3 has 17 residues. Losses at the gene ends were 0 bases for V and 7 bases for J; bases not matched to a gene: 12. CDR1 and CDR2 from the germline V gene are SGHVS and FNYEAQ. The DNA for the CDR3 is TGTGCCAGCAGCTTAGCGTTTGGACTAGGGAGCACAAATGAGCAGTTCTTC. It translates to CASSLAFGLGSTNEQFF.

This chain connects TRBV5-6 to TRBJ2-7; D possibly uses TRBD1 or TRBD2 (6 bases each). This CDR3 is built from 13 residues. Trimming stripped 5 bases from V and 2 bases from J, with 11 bases between. Germline CDR1 reads SGHDT; CDR2 reads YYEEEE. The CDR3 here is CASRTGAAYEQYF. For the CDR3, the DNA is TGTGCCAGCAGGACGGGGGCTGCCTACGAGCAGTACTTC.

The V gene is TRBV30, the J gene TRBJ2-7; D is ambiguous. V gave up 5 bases and J gave up 3 bases, with 11 bases separating them. CDR1 GTSNPN and CDR2 SVGIG come from the germline V gene (reference sequence). The CDR3 has 12 residues. The CDR3 sequence: CAWSAENYEQYF. The CDR3 DNA reads TGTGCCTGGTCGGCGGAGAACTACGAGCAGTACTTC.

V usage is TRBV5-1 and J usage is TRBJ1-2; TRBD1 matches 7 bases. Germline lookup yields CDR1 SGHRS and CDR2 YFSETQ. The CDR3 is 15 amino acids. J gave up 3 bases and V 4 bases, and 9 bases lay outside the gene matches. The CDR3 protein is CASSGGDSTYYGYTF. CDR3 bases: TGCGCCAGCAGCGGAGGGGACAGTACCTACTATGGCTACACCTTC.

The chain is built from TRBV4-3 and TRBJ1-1; D remains unclear. This CDR3 contains 15 residues. CDR1 is LGHNA and CDR2 is YSLEER in the germline V gene. Trimming shortened V by 4 bases and J by 0 bases, and 12 bases separated the two germline ends. Written as DNA, the CDR3 is TGCGCCAGCAGCCGAGAAAGAATAATGAACACTGAAGCTTTCTTT. Its translation is CASSRERIMNTEAFF.

This clone has only a few counts. The CDR3 loop is CASSLEGGRASYEQYF. The CDR3, as DNA: TGTGCCAGCAGCTTAGAGGGCGGCAGGGCCTCCTACGAGCAGTACTTC. The chain joins TRBV11-1 to TRBJ2-7, with D maybe TRBD1 (5 bases). Germline V gives CDR1 SGHAT, CDR2 FQDESV (reference sequence). Deletions cut 1 base from V and 0 bases from J, with 13 bases between. The CDR3 has 16 amino acids.

V gene TRBV5-5 combines with J gene TRBJ2-7; D remains ambiguous. With 1 base removed from V and 3 bases from J, the gap between germline ends came to 14 bases. Germline CDR1 SGHKS, CDR2 YYEKEE (reference sequence). The CDR3 is made up of 15 amino acids. CDR3 region: CASSLRSGKVYEQYF. CDR3 DNA sequence: TGTGCCAGCAGCTTGCGGTCAGGAAAAGTCTACGAGCAGTACTTC.

The chain recombines TRBV10-3 with TRBJ1-5, with D unresolved. The V and J ends lost 0 bases and 9 bases respectively, with 9 bases between them. CDR1 is ENHRY, CDR2 SYGVKD, per germline. The CDR3 has 13 amino acids. CDR3 residues: CAISESIVWPQHF. The CDR3 nucleotides read TGTGCCATCAGTGAGTCTATAGTCTGGCCCCAGCATTTT.

The chain is built from TRBV7-9 and TRBJ2-2; D is perhaps TRBD1 (8 bases). V dropped 5 bases and J dropped 3 bases, with 25 bases sitting between them. There are 19 residues in the CDR3. Per the germline V gene, CDR1 is SEHNR and CDR2 is FQNEAQ (reference sequence). CDR3 residues: CASSKTGEGFWLDTGELFF. The CDR3 DNA reads TGTGCCAGCAGCAAGACAGGGGAGGGATTTTGGCTTGACACCGGGGAGCTGTTTTTT.

J is TRBJ2-1 and V is TRBV7-9, with TRBD1 identical over 8 bases. The CDR3 length is 15 residues. The V gene end was trimmed by 4 bases and the J gene end by 2 bases; junction bases not matched to a gene: 4. The V gene's germline CDR1 is SEHNR and CDR2 FQNEAQ (reference sequence). The CDR3 sequence is CASSSTGATYNEQFF. In DNA form, the CDR3 reads TGTGCCAGCAGCTCGACAGGGGCCACCTACAATGAGCAGTTCTTC.

This rearrangement joins TRBV27 to TRBJ1-1, with 10 bases identical to TRBD1. The germline CDR1 and CDR2 sequences are MNHEY and SMNVEV (reference sequence). With V trimmed by 4 bases and J by 5 bases, 4 bases remained unmatched. The CDR3 length is 14 residues. CDR3 amino acids: CASSWGQGLTEAFF. CDR3 DNA sequence: TGTGCCAGCAGTTGGGGACAGGGGTTGACTGAAGCTTTCTTT.

By share of the sample, this clone is hyperexpanded. The chain links TRBV5-5 to TRBJ2-7; D remains unclear. V lost 6 bases, J lost 5 bases, and 9 bases lay in between. Germline-derived CDR1 and CDR2 are SGHKS and YYEKEE (reference sequence). The CDR3 is 11 amino acids. CDR3 coding DNA: TGTGCCAGCACTACGGGCAACGAGCAGTACTTC. Its protein is CASTTGNEQYF. The entire variable domain, with the rest obtained from reference TRBV5-5 and TRBJ2-7, is as follows: DAGVTQSPTHLIKTRGQQVTLRCSPISGHKSVSWYQQVLGQGPQFIFQYYEKEERGRGNFPDRFSARQFPNYSSELNVNALLLGDSALYLCASTTGNEQYFGPGTRLTVT.

The chain joins TRBV27 to TRBJ2-5; D unclear. Per germline, CDR1 MNHEY and CDR2 SMNVEV (reference sequence). The V and J ends lost 3 bases and 0 bases respectively, with 5 bases between them. CDR3 size: 13 residues. The DNA of the CDR3 is TGTGCCAGCAGTTTCGGCAACCAAGAGACCCAGTACTTC. It codes for CASSFGNQETQYF.

V is TRBV6-6 and J is TRBJ1-1; maybe TRBD1 (5 bases). The V end lost 2 bases, the J end lost 11 bases, and 24 bases lay between the germline ends. Germline CDR1 reads MNHNY; CDR2 reads SVGAGI (reference sequence). The CDR3 consists of 16 residues. CDR3 in DNA: TGTGCCAGCAGTTACCCAGAGGGGACGGTCAGAATGGGGGCTTTCTTT. It encodes CASSYPEGTVRMGAFF.

The chain has TRBV5-4 and TRBJ1-1; TRBD1 aligns across 8 bases. This CDR3 is built from 14 residues. The V and J ends lost 3 bases and 5 bases, in that order; junction bases with no gene match: 6. The germline V gene encodes CDR1 SGHNT and CDR2 YYREEE (reference sequence). The CDR3 coding sequence is TGTGCCAGCAGCTCAGGGACAGGAAGGACTGAAGCTTTCTTT. Protein: CASSSGTGRTEAFF.

The gene calls are TRBV10-2 and TRBJ2-1; D ambiguous. V shed 6 bases and J shed 3 bases, with 3 bases lying between them. The CDR3 is 11 residues long. The V gene's germline CDR1 is WSHSY and CDR2 SAAADI. CDR3 sequence reads: CASSDYNEQFF. CDR3 bases: TGCGCCAGCAGCGACTACAATGAGCAGTTCTTC.

This clone was detected only a few times. The V call is TRBV5-1, the J call TRBJ1-2, with D unclear. The CDR3 runs 12 residues. V lost 0 bases and J lost 10, with 10 bases in between. CDR1 and CDR2 from the germline V gene are SGHRS and YFSETQ. CDR3 protein: CASSLGTVDYTF. The CDR3 DNA sequence: TGCGCCAGCAGCTTGGGTACGGTGGACTACACCTTC.

This chain joins TRBV10-3 and TRBJ2-7, with 7 bases identical to TRBD1. The CDR3 sequence is 13 residues long. Germline V gene sequence: CDR1 ENHRY, CDR2 SYGVKD. Trimming removed 3 bases from V and 3 bases from J; junction bases left unmatched: 2. The CDR3 DNA reads as TGTGCCATCAGTGATGGGGACAGCTACGAGCAGTACTTC. Translating it yields CAISDGDSYEQYF.

The chain combines TRBV9 with TRBJ2-1, with D tentatively TRBD1 or TRBD2 (5 bases each). From germline, CDR1 is SGDLS and CDR2 YYNGEE. The length of the CDR3 is 15 residues. Trimming took off 0 bases at V and 10 bases at J, with 17 bases between the two ends. The CDR3 DNA is TGTGCCAGCAGCGTAGATTCGGGACGGCTATCCGAGCAGTTCTTC. Its protein product is CASSVDSGRLSEQFF.

This clone was picked up a small number of times. The chain employs TRBV27 and TRBJ2-3; D unclear. The V gene's germline CDR1 is MNHEY and CDR2 SMNVEV (reference sequence). The V end was cut by 10 bases, the J end by 0 bases, with 14 bases between. The CDR3 is made up of 14 amino acids. This chain's CDR3 is CATRSGVSTDTQYF. As DNA, the CDR3 is TGTGCCACCCGTAGTGGGGTTAGCACAGATACGCAGTATTTT.